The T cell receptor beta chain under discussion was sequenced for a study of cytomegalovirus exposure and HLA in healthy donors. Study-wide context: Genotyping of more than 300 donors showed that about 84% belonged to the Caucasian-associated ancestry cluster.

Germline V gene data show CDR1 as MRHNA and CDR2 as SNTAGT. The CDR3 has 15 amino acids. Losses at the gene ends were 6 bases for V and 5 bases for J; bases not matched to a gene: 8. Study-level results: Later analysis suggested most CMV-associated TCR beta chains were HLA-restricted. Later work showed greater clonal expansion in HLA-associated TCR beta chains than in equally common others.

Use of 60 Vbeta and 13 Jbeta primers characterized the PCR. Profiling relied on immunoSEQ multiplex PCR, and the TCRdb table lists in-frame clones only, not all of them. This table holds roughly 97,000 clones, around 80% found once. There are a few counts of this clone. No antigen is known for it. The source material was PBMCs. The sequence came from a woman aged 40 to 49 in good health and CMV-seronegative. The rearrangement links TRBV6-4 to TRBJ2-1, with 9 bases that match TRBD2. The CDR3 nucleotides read TGTGCCAGCAGCTCTGGCGGGAGGGGACACAATGAGCAGTTCTTC. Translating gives CASSSGGRGHNEQFF.